The present entry profiles one TCR beta chain with its context. The record originates from a study of blood T cell repertoires in COVID-19. Across the whole study: Specimens from acute and convalescent COVID-19 originated in the United States, Italy and Spain. The analysed material was cDNA or gDNA that came from T cells, B-cell-depleted T cells, or PBMCs.

This CDR3 has 14 amino acids. The J segment lost 3 bases and the V segment lost 8 bases, leaving 5 bases of the junction unmatched. Germline V gene data show CDR1 as KGHDR and CDR2 as SFDVKD. Original data processing: Scientists estimated how many nucleated cells there were by amplifying reference gene primers. The table came from immunoSEQ multiplex PCR; TCRdb's copy has only in-frame clones and leaves some out. V, J and clone size are taken as reported in that table, and D and trimming were inferred from the DNA itself. Here the sample spans more than 90,000 clones, roughly 82% being singletons. The sequenced sample consisted of peripheral blood. This rearrangement joins TRBV24-1 to TRBJ1-4, with 7 bases identical to TRBD1. The receptor's source is a man older than 75 with acute or convalescent COVID-19. The CDR3 region is CATNRDRPNEKLFF. The CDR3, as DNA: TGTGCCACCAATCGGGACAGACCTAATGAAAAACTGTTTTTT.